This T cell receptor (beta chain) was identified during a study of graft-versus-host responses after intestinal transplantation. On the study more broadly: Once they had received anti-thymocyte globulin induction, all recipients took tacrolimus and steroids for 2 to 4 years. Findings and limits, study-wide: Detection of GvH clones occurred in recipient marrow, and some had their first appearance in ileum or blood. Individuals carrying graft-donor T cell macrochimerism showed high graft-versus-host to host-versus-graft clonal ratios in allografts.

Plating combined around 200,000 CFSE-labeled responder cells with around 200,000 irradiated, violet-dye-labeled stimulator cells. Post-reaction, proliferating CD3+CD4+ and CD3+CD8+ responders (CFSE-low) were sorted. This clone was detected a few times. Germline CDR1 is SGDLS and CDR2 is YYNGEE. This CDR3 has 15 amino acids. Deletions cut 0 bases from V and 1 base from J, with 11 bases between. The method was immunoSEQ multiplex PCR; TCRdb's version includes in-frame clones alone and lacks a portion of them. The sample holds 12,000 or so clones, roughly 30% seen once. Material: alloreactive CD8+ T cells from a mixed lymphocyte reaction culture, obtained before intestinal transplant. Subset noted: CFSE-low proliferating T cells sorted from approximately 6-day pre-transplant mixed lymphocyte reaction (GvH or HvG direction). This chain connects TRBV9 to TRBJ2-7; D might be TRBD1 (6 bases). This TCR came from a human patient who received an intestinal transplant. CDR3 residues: CASSVGTVPSYEQYF. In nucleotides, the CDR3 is TGTGCCAGCAGCGTAGGGACAGTTCCTTCCTACGAGCAGTACTTC.